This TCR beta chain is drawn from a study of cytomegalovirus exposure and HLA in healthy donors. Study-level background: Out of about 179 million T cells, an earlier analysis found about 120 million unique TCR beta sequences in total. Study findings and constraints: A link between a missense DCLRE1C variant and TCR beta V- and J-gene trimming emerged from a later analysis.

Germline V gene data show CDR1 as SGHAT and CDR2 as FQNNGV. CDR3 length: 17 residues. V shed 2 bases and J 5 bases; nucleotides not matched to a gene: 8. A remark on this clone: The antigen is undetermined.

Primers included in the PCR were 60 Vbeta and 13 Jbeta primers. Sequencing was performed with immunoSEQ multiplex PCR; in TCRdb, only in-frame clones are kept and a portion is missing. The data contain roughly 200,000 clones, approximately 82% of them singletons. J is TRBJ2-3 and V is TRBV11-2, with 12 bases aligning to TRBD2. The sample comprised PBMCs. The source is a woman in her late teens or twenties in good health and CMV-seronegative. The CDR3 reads CASSLTLKTSGGDTQYF. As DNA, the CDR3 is TGTGCCAGCAGCTTAACCCTGAAGACTAGCGGGGGAGATACGCAGTATTTT. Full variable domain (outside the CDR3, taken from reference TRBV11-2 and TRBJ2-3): EAGVAQSPRYKIIEKRQSVAFWCNPISGHATLYWYQQILGQGPKLLIQFQNNGVVDDSQLPKDRFSAERLKGVDSTLKIQPAKLEDSAVYLCASSLTLKTSGGDTQYFGPGTRLTVL.